This TCR beta chain was recovered during a study of blood T cells in healthy people across ages. Study-level findings and limits: Per-million-T-cell TCR beta diversity fell roughly linearly with age. Higher diversity, along with more naive CD4+ cells, distinguished long-lived donors from aged donors.

The extraction recovered at least 5.5 micrograms of total RNA per sample. Germline V gene data show CDR1 as ENHRY and CDR2 as SYGVKD. The CDR3 runs to 11 residues. Trimming shortened V by 6 bases and J by 2 bases, and 4 bases separated the two germline ends. This clonotype was seen more than once but under ten times. Its specificity is unknown. A much more abundant neighbour one base away suggests this may be a read error. A second PCR of 7 to 11 cycles used a sample-barcoded 5' primer and a J-beta primer mix. A template-switch adaptor containing 12 random nucleotides labeled each cDNA molecule. Each CDR3 protein is one row after TCRdb ran MiXCR on the 5' RACE reads. Here the sample spans 2 million or so distinct CDR3 sequences, roughly 49% being singletons.

The chain carries TRBV10-3 and TRBJ2-5; no clear D. Sequenced material: blood. The sequence derives from a woman in her forties in good health. The CDR3 nucleotides are TGTGCCATCAGCCAACAAGAGACCCAGTACTTC. Protein: CAISQQETQYF.